The 17 T cell receptor beta chains below all came from one sample that was sequenced in a study of cytomegalovirus exposure and HLA in healthy donors. The PCR made use of 60 Vbeta and 13 Jbeta primers. Method: immunoSEQ multiplex PCR; TCRdb's copy keeps in-frame clones and lacks some. The table has fewer than 250,000 clones, 81% seen once. Sequenced input: PBMCs. These TCRs come from a man between 18 and 29 years old in good health and CMV-seronegative.

The count of this clone is one. The chain joins TRBV5-1 to TRBJ2-1; 10 nucleotides match TRBD2. Trimming removed 1 base from V and 8 bases from J; junction bases left unmatched: 6. This CDR3 spans 15 amino acids. Germline CDR1 and CDR2: SGHRS and YFSETQ. CDR3 nucleotides: TGCGCCAGCAGCTTGAGCGGGAGGGCCGACGATGAGCAGTTCTTC. Its translation: CASSLSGRADDEQFF.

Remarks on this clone: An end of the junction differs from the germline gene, which may be a read error. This chain links TRBV28 with TRBJ1-1; 7 bases align to TRBD1. The CDR3 spans 12 residues. Per germline, CDR1 MDHEN and CDR2 SYDVKM. The CDR3 bases are TGTGCCGGCAGTGCGACGGACAGGTCGATATCCTTT. It codes for CAGSATDRSISF. The variable domain in full, completed from reference TRBV28 and TRBJ1-1, reads DVKVTQSSRYLVKRTGEKVFLECVQDMDHENMFWYRQDPGLGLRLIYFSYDVKMKEKGDIPEGYSVSREKKERFSLILESASTNQTSMYLCAGSATDRSISFGQGTRLTVV.

This rearrangement joins TRBV7-2 to TRBJ2-2; D perhaps matches TRBD1 (5 bases). The germline V gene has CDR1 SGHTA and CDR2 FQGNSA. V lost 1 base and J 8 bases, leaving 17 bases between the germline ends. The CDR3 runs to 16 residues. The CDR3 sequence is CASSLGPPSGIGELFF. DNA for the CDR3: TGTGCCAGCAGCTTAGGACCTCCTTCAGGGATAGGGGAGCTGTTTTTT.

The V and J genes are TRBV29-1 and TRBJ1-1, with no clear D. CDR1 is SQVTM and CDR2 is ANQGSEA in the germline V gene. V was cut by 6 bases and J by 1 base, with 12 bases left in between. There are 13 residues in the CDR3. CDR3 DNA: TGCAGCGTAGAGCAGGCAGCGAACACTGAAGCTTTCTTT. It yields the protein CSVEQAANTEAFF.

The V call is TRBV7-2, the J call TRBJ2-1, with D unresolved. The CDR3 extends over 15 amino acids. The ends were cut back, 0 bases at V and 5 bases at J, with 11 bases in the middle. CDR1 and CDR2 from the germline V gene are SGHTA and FQGNSA. In DNA, the CDR3 is TGTGCCAGCAGCTTAGCAGCAAGACAAAACAATGAGCAGTTCTTC. Its protein is CASSLAARQNNEQFF.

The J gene is TRBJ1-5, the V gene TRBV4-2, with D tentatively TRBD1 (5 bases). CDR3 length: 16 residues. Deletions cut 1 base from V and 5 bases from J, with 15 bases between. The germline CDR1 and CDR2 sequences are LGHNA and YNFKEQ. The CDR3 DNA reads as TGTGCCAGCAGCCAAGTTAGTACGGCGGGGGATCAGCCCCAGCATTTT. Its protein is CASSQVSTAGDQPQHF.

This clone showed up just a few times. The CDR3 here is CASSYFSSGSGEQFF. The CDR3 region has the DNA TGTGCCAGCAGTTACTTCTCTAGCGGGAGCGGTGAGCAGTTCTTC. The rearrangement joins TRBV6-5 to TRBJ2-1; 10 bases line up with TRBD2. Germline CDR1 MNHEY, CDR2 SVGAGI. The CDR3 totals 15 residues. With 1 base clipped from V and 9 bases from J, the junction kept 6 bases outside the gene matches.

This chain joins TRBV5-6 and TRBJ2-5; 7 bases are shared with TRBD1. The DNA end is a closer match to TRBJ2-7, so the J assignment may be wrong. CDR1 is SGHDT and CDR2 is YYEEEE in the germline V gene. This CDR3 has 13 residues. CDR3 loop: CASSLRQGHEQYF. CDR3 coding DNA: TGTGCCAGCAGCTTGAGACAGGGCCACGAGCAGTACTTC.

The gene calls are TRBV2 and TRBJ1-1; weak D call: TRBD1 (6 bases). Trimming cost V 5 bases and J 2 bases, with 12 bases left between them. Germline loops: CDR1 SNHLY, CDR2 FYNNEI. The CDR3 is 14 amino acids. The CDR3: CASSIVGGNTEAFF. DNA of the CDR3: TGTGCCAGCAGTATTGTAGGGGGAAACACTGAAGCTTTCTTT.

The chain carries TRBV4-3 and TRBJ2-2; maybe TRBD2 (5 bases). The CDR3 sequence is 16 residues long. The germline V gene has CDR1 LGHNA and CDR2 YSLEER. Trimming removed 4 bases from V and 0 bases from J, with 12 bases in between. Here the CDR3 DNA reads TGCGCCAGCAGCCTGACGTTGGAGGCGAACACCGGGGAGCTGTTTTTT. Translated: CASSLTLEANTGELFF.

This chain connects TRBV9 to TRBJ2-1, with D possibly being TRBD2 (5 bases). Trimming removed 1 base from V and 6 bases from J, with 29 bases in between. CDR1 and CDR2 from the germline V gene are SGDLS and YYNGEE. This CDR3 spans 20 amino acids. This CDR3 is CASSVFPGVGWFFLSNEQFF. CDR3 sequence (DNA): TGTGCCAGCAGCGTATTTCCCGGGGTCGGTTGGTTTTTTTTAAGCAATGAGCAGTTCTTC.

The gene calls are TRBV5-6 and TRBJ1-1, with 10 bases matching TRBD1. Germline CDR1 and CDR2: SGHDT and YYEEEE. V lost 4 bases and J lost 0; bases outside the gene matches: 6. CDR3 size: 16 residues. The CDR3 here is CASSLRQGAVNTEAFF. CDR3 nucleotide sequence: TGTGCCAGCAGCCTACGACAGGGGGCGGTGAACACTGAAGCTTTCTTT.

Turning to this clone: A junction boundary mismatches the germline segment, possibly from a read error. The chain uses TRBV7-9 and TRBJ2-5; D remains unclear. This CDR3 is built from 11 residues. In germline, CDR1 is SEHNR, CDR2 FQNEAQ (reference sequence). CDR3 region: CSSSPAETQYF. The CDR3 DNA reads TGTTCCAGCAGCCCCGCGGAGACCCAGTACTTC.

This chain links TRBV5-1 with TRBJ2-5; 7 bases map to TRBD1. The trim removed 0 bases at V and 2 bases at J, leaving 7 bases unmatched. CDR1 and CDR2 from the germline V gene are SGHRS and YFSETQ. This CDR3 is 16 amino acids long. The DNA for the CDR3 is TGCGCCAGCAGCTTGGCAGTCAGGGGGTTTCAAGAGACCCAGTACTTC. Encoded protein: CASSLAVRGFQETQYF.

J is TRBJ1-1 and V is TRBV6-1; D may be TRBD1 (5 bases). This CDR3 has 16 amino acids. Per germline, CDR1 MNHNS and CDR2 SASEGT. The ends were cut back, 3 bases at V and 4 bases at J, with 18 bases in the middle. In nucleotides, the CDR3 is TGTGCCAGCAGTGACCCGGGACTTACAATGGGCACTGAAGCTTTCTTT. It translates to CASSDPGLTMGTEAFF.

This clone was seen once. V usage is TRBV9 and J usage is TRBJ2-7; D uncertain. The V gene's germline CDR1 is SGDLS and CDR2 YYNGEE. The CDR3 contains 13 residues. The germline V and J ends were trimmed by 4 bases and 0 bases, with 8 bases remaining between them. The CDR3 nucleotides are TGTGCCAGCAGCTCCGGGTCCTCCTACGAGCAGTACTTC. Translating it yields CASSSGSSYEQYF.

The chain carries TRBV11-2 and TRBJ2-3; the match to TRBD1 covers 11 bases. V was clipped by 1 base and J by 6 bases; unmatched bases: 12. From germline, CDR1 is SGHAT and CDR2 FQNNGV. The length of the CDR3 is 18 residues. CDR3 DNA sequence: TGTGCCAGCAGCTTAGTGCGGTTTTGGGGACAGGGGGACGATACGCAGTATTTT. Translating gives CASSLVRFWGQGDDTQYF.